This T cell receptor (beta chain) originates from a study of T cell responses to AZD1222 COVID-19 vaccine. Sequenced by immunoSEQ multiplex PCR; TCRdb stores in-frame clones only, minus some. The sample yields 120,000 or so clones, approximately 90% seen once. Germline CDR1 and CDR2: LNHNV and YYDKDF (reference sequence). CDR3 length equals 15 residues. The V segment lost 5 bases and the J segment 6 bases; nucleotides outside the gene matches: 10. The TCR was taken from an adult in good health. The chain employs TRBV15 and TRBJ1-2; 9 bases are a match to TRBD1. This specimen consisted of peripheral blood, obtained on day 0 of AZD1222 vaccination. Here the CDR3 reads CATSRGQGKVDGYTF. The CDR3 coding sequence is TGTGCCACCAGCCGCGGACAGGGGAAAGTGGATGGCTACACCTTC.